One sample yielded the 32 T cell receptor beta chains listed below, sequenced in a study of regulatory T cells in long-lasting Graves disease. Building of the TCR beta libraries involved iRepertoire HTBI primers and Arm-PCR of CDR3 regions. In TCRdb, the multiplex PCR reads were re-called with MiXCR into one record per CDR3 protein. The table records roughly 520,000 distinct CDR3 sequences, more than 10% of them present only once. Time point described: newly diagnosed GD, antithyroid drugs for less than 3 months. The TCR library was made from RNA extracted from PBMCs. The data also belong to a second study, concerning T cells in Graves' hyperthyroidism and ophthalmopathy.

The sample in question was peripheral blood mononuclear cells (PBMCs), obtained at new diagnosis, from a patient treated with antithyroid drugs. The source is a young woman with Graves disease.

This clonotype has a count of ten or more. The rearrangement uses TRBV11-2 and TRBJ2-7; tentative D call: TRBD1 (5 bases). Germline CDR1 is SGHAT and CDR2 is FQNNGV. V lost 1 base and J 0 bases, leaving 10 bases between the germline ends. This CDR3 region has 15 residues. The CDR3 spells CASSLVGASSYEQYF. In DNA, the CDR3 is TGTGCCAGCAGCTTAGTTGGGGCCTCCTCCTACGAGCAGTACTTC.

This clonotype occurred many times. The J gene is TRBJ2-1, the V gene TRBV19; perhaps TRBD2 as D (5 bases). The CDR3 spans 12 residues. The germline V gene encodes CDR1 LNHDA and CDR2 SQIVND (reference sequence). Trimming removed 7 bases at V and 10 bases at J, with 14 bases between. The CDR3 DNA follows: TGTGCCAGTACCGAGGACTTCGTCGAGCAGTTCTTC. Its protein product is CASTEDFVEQFF.

J is TRBJ2-7 and V is TRBV19, with 7 bases matching TRBD2. There are 15 residues in the CDR3. The germline V gene encodes CDR1 LNHDA and CDR2 SQIVND (reference sequence). The ends lost 4 bases at V and 0 bases at J; junction bases unmatched: 6. The chain's CDR3 is CASSSSGETSYEQYF. The CDR3 DNA sequence: TGTGCCAGTAGTAGCAGCGGGGAGACCTCCTACGAGCAGTACTTC.

This clonotype was detected many times. The chain carries TRBV11-2 and TRBJ1-5; D uncertain. Germline V gives CDR1 SGHAT, CDR2 FQNNGV. V lost 3 bases and J lost 4, with 7 bases in between. The CDR3 totals 13 residues. The CDR3, as DNA: TGTGCCAGCAGCTTTGACGTGAATCAGCCCCAGCATTTT. It codes for CASSFDVNQPQHF.

The sample holds many counts of this clonotype. The V gene is TRBV7-9, the J gene TRBJ2-7, with TRBD1 identical over 8 bases. Per the germline V gene, CDR1 is SEHNR and CDR2 is FQNEAQ (reference sequence). The CDR3 covers 15 residues. V shed 4 bases and J 0 bases; nucleotides not matched to a gene: 5. CDR3 nucleotide sequence: TGTGCCAGCAGCTCGGGGGACAGGAGCTCCTACGAGCAGTACTTC. Residues: CASSSGDRSSYEQYF.

The chain carries TRBV5-4 and TRBJ2-2, with 10 bases aligning to TRBD2. Trimming at V came to 2 bases and at J to 4 bases, leaving 5 bases not matched to a gene. Germline V gene data show CDR1 as SGHNT and CDR2 as YYREEE (reference sequence). The length of the CDR3 is 16 residues. Here the CDR3 DNA reads TGTGCCAGCAGCTTCCACCTAGCGGGGGCCACCGGGGAGCTGTTTTTT. Its translation: CASSFHLAGATGELFF. Full variable domain (remainder filled in from reference TRBV5-4 and TRBJ2-2): ETGVTQSPTHLIKTRGQQVTLRCSSQSGHNTVSWYQQALGQGPQFIFQYYREEENGRGNFPPRFSGLQFPNYSSELNVNALELDDSALYLCASSFHLAGATGELFFGEGSRLTVL.

The chain recombines TRBV20-1 with TRBJ1-5; TRBD1 aligns across 10 bases. The CDR3 runs 16 residues. Germline lookup yields CDR1 DFQATT and CDR2 SNEGSKA (reference sequence). The V gene end was trimmed by 6 bases and the J gene end by 1 base; junction bases not matched to a gene: 9. CDR3 sequence (DNA): TGCAGTGCCTTGGACAGGGGGTCACTAAGCAATCAGCCCCAGCATTTT. Translated, it gives CSALDRGSLSNQPQHF.

This clonotype has more than one count but fewer than ten. The CDR3 nucleotides read TGTGCCAGTAGTATCAAGGGAGGCTGGGATGAAAAACTGTTTTTT. Encoded protein: CASSIKGGWDEKLFF. The J gene is TRBJ1-4, the V gene TRBV19; D not certain. Trimming pared 3 bases from V and 6 bases from J, leaving 14 bases between. The length of the CDR3 is 15 residues. The V gene's germline CDR1 is LNHDA and CDR2 SQIVND (reference sequence).

This clonotype was seen ten or more times. This chain uses TRBV11-2 with TRBJ2-1; 9 bases match TRBD1. The ends lost 5 bases at V and 9 bases at J; junction bases unmatched: 8. The CDR3 extends over 14 amino acids. Germline V gene sequence: CDR1 SGHAT, CDR2 FQNNGV. For the CDR3, the DNA is TGTGCCAGCAGCGCGGGACAGGGTGCGGGTGAGCAGTTCTTC. Translation: CASSAGQGAGEQFF.

This clonotype was seen many times. The chain couples TRBV18 to TRBJ1-1; D not certain. The V and J ends lost 1 base and 5 bases respectively, with 11 bases between them. This CDR3 spans 14 amino acids. Germline values: CDR1 KGHSH, CDR2 LQKENI. CDR3: CASSPQSSWTEAFF. As DNA, the CDR3 is TGTGCCAGCTCACCACAAAGTTCGTGGACTGAAGCTTTCTTT.

This clonotype has ten or more counts. The genes are TRBV7-9 and TRBJ2-7; tentative D call: TRBD1 (5 bases). The V gene's germline CDR1 is SEHNR and CDR2 FQNEAQ (reference sequence). This CDR3 has 15 amino acids. Trimming stripped 6 bases from V and 7 bases from J, with 22 bases between. The CDR3 DNA reads TGTGCCAGCAGGGCAAGGAACAGCGCTAGGGGAGAGCAGTACTTC. It specifies CASRARNSARGEQYF.

The chain links TRBV11-2 to TRBJ1-2; a weak D match, TRBD1 (5 bases). This CDR3 spans 17 amino acids. From germline, CDR1 is SGHAT and CDR2 FQNNGV. The V gene lost 1 base and the J gene lost 2 bases, with 17 bases spanning the gap. In DNA form, the CDR3 reads TGTGCCAGCAGCTTAGCGGGAAGTGGGGGACCGAACTATGGCTACACCTTC. Amino acids: CASSLAGSGGPNYGYTF.

This clonotype appeared a few times. V gene TRBV6-5 combines with J gene TRBJ1-4; tentative D call: TRBD1 (5 bases). Trimming cost V 2 bases and J 8 bases, with 9 bases left between them. The germline gives CDR1 MNHEY, CDR2 SVGAGI. The CDR3 is 13 residues long. CDR3 sequence (DNA): TGTGCCAGCAGTTACCGGGACGGCGAAAAACTGTTTTTT. Its protein product is CASSYRDGEKLFF.

This chain links TRBV20-1 with TRBJ2-7; D not resolved. The CDR3 length is 15 residues. CDR1 and CDR2 from the germline V gene are DFQATT and SNEGSKA (reference sequence). V lost 6 bases and J lost 0, with 18 bases in between. The DNA for the CDR3 is TGCAGTGCGCTGAGGTCGTGGCCATACTCCTACGAGCAGTACTTC. Its protein product is CSALRSWPYSYEQYF.

CDR3 DNA: TGTGCCACCAGTGGAGACTTTGGAGCCATGCATACGCAGTATTTT. Translating gives CATSGDFGAMHTQYF. The chain employs TRBV24-1 and TRBJ2-3; D is unresolved. The CDR3 length is 15 residues. Germline CDR1 is KGHDR and CDR2 is SFDVKD. Trimming cost V 5 bases and J 7 bases, with 18 bases left between them.

This clonotype has ten or more counts. This chain joins TRBV9 and TRBJ1-2, with 7 nucleotides matching TRBD1. There are 14 residues in the CDR3. Germline V gene sequence: CDR1 SGDLS, CDR2 YYNGEE. Losses at the gene ends were 2 bases for V and 0 bases for J; bases not matched to a gene: 1. The CDR3 is CASSVGQPNYGYTF. CDR3 coding DNA: TGTGCCAGCAGCGTGGGACAGCCTAACTATGGCTACACCTTC. Full variable domain (rest looked up from reference TRBV9 and TRBJ1-2): DSGVTQTPKHLITATGQRVTLRCSPRSGDLSVYWYQQSLDQGLQFLIQYYNGEERAKGNILERFSAQQFPDLHSELNLSSLELGDSALYFCASSVGQPNYGYTFGSGTRLTVV.

This clonotype has a count of ten or more. The rearrangement joins TRBV7-9 to TRBJ1-2; D not resolved. Between the trimmed V and J ends, which lost 2 bases and 6 bases, there was a span of 7 bases. Germline CDR1 is SEHNR and CDR2 is FQNEAQ (reference sequence). The CDR3 totals 12 residues. CDR3 DNA sequence: TGTGCCAGCAGCTTACTCCAAGATGGCTACACCTTC. It encodes CASSLLQDGYTF.

This chain connects TRBV30 to TRBJ2-1; D possibly matches TRBD1 or TRBD2 (5 bases each). Germline CDR1 is GTSNPN and CDR2 is SVGIG (reference sequence). This CDR3 spans 14 amino acids. Trimming took 2 bases from V and 0 from J, leaving 8 bases between them. The DNA for the CDR3 is TGTGCCTGGAGTACTGGGACCTCCTACAATGAGCAGTTCTTC. Its translation: CAWSTGTSYNEQFF.

At least ten counts were recorded for this clonotype. The chain couples TRBV30 to TRBJ1-4, with D tentatively TRBD1 (6 bases). Germline V gene lookup returns CDR1 GTSNPN and CDR2 SVGIG (reference sequence). Trimming left V 0 bases short and J 1 base short, with 12 bases between. The CDR3 runs 16 residues. Here the CDR3 reads CAWSVLTGRTNEKLFF. Written as DNA, the CDR3 is TGTGCCTGGAGTGTACTGACAGGTCGAACTAATGAAAAACTGTTTTTT.

This clonotype was seen at least ten times. The rearrangement uses TRBV6-1 and TRBJ1-4; D uncertain. CDR3 size: 13 residues. V dropped 6 bases and J dropped 6 bases, with 11 bases sitting between them. CDR1 and CDR2 (germline): MNHNS, SASEGT. The CDR3 sequence is CASRDRTYEKLFF. The CDR3 DNA sequence: TGTGCCAGCAGAGATCGGACTTATGAAAAACTGTTTTTT.

This clonotype was observed many times. The rearrangement joins TRBV2 to TRBJ2-7, with no clear D. V dropped 6 bases and J dropped 3 bases, with 9 bases sitting between them. This CDR3 has 12 residues. The germline gives CDR1 SNHLY, CDR2 FYNNEI. CDR3 sequence (DNA): TGTGCCAGCAGGGCCCTCCGCTACGAGCAGTACTTC. Its protein product is CASRALRYEQYF.

This clonotype showed up many times. The gene calls are TRBV19 and TRBJ2-1; maybe TRBD1 (6 bases). The CDR3 has 16 amino acids. Trimming shortened V by 5 bases and J by 4 bases, and 18 bases separated the two germline ends. From germline, CDR1 is LNHDA and CDR2 SQIVND (reference sequence). This CDR3 is CASSSQGQLLYNEQFF. Written as DNA, the CDR3 is TGTGCCAGTAGTTCCCAGGGGCAGTTGTTGTACAATGAGCAGTTCTTC.

This clonotype has at least ten counts. The gene calls are TRBV12-3 or TRBV12-4 and TRBJ2-3; tentatively, D is TRBD1 (6 bases). The CDR3 covers 14 residues. V shed 8 bases and J shed 2 bases, with 14 bases lying between them. For the CDR3, the DNA is TGTGCCAGCCGGGACATATGGTCCACAGATACGCAGTATTTT. Its translation: CASRDIWSTDTQYF.

The table lists this clonotype with many counts. The genes are TRBV13 and TRBJ2-3; D is possibly TRBD2 (6 bases). The DNA end is a closer match to TRBJ2-7, so the J assignment may be wrong. The CDR3 spans 14 residues. Germline V gene data show CDR1 as PRHDT and CDR2 as FYEKMQ (reference sequence). The CDR3 loop is CASSLERADYEQYF. CDR3 coding DNA: TGTGCCAGCAGCTTAGAGCGGGCCGACTACGAGCAGTACTTC.

This clonotype was detected many times. CDR3 nucleotides: TGCGCCAGCTCCAAGGCGGGGGGTTTCTCCTACGAGCAGTACTTC. Protein sequence: CASSKAGGFSYEQYF. The chain employs TRBV5-1 and TRBJ2-7, with 8 bases fitting TRBD2. V shed 7 bases, J shed 0 bases, and the junction held 9 bases outside the gene matches. Looked up from germline, CDR1 is SGHRS and CDR2 is YFSETQ. CDR3 length: 15 residues.

This clonotype occurred many times. The V and J genes are TRBV7-6 and TRBJ2-7; TRBD1 agrees at 7 bases. V was clipped by 3 bases and J by 2 bases; unmatched bases: 4. The CDR3 covers 14 residues. Germline CDR1 is SGHVS and CDR2 is FNYEAQ. As DNA, the CDR3 is TGTGCCAGCAGCTTTGGGACAGCAACCTACGAGCAGTACTTC. Translating gives CASSFGTATYEQYF.

This clonotype was counted ten times or more. The V gene is TRBV28, the J gene TRBJ2-1; TRBD2 matches at 7 bases. Germline V gene sequence: CDR1 MDHEN, CDR2 SYDVKM. V trimming: 2 bases; J trimming: 10 bases; junction bases outside the gene matches: 11. The CDR3 contains 15 residues. In DNA form, the CDR3 reads TGTGCCAGCAGTTTACTAGCGGAGGCCTTCGGGGAGCAGTTCTTC. Protein: CASSLLAEAFGEQFF.

This clonotype was observed at least ten times. The gene calls are TRBV19 and TRBJ2-2; TRBD1 or TRBD2 may be the D gene (5 bases each). The length of the CDR3 is 14 residues. Trimming stripped 7 bases from V and 1 base from J, with 10 bases between. From germline, CDR1 is LNHDA and CDR2 SQIVND (reference sequence). CDR3 protein: CASTWDGNTGELFF. The CDR3 DNA reads TGTGCCAGTACCTGGGACGGGAACACCGGGGAGCTGTTTTTT.

For this clonotype: A far larger clone is a single base away, which makes a read error likely. This chain joins TRBV2 and TRBJ2-7; TRBD1 matches at 7 bases. The J call could be wrong; TRBJ2-5 is a better fit for the DNA end. The V gene's germline CDR1 is SNHLY and CDR2 FYNNEI. This CDR3 is built from 14 residues. The CDR3 DNA reads as TGTGTCAGCAGTGAATCCAGGGGGCAAGAGACCCAGTACTTC. Its protein product is CVSSESRGQETQYF.

The chain carries TRBV4-1 and TRBJ1-5; D is possibly TRBD1 (5 bases). The germline V gene encodes CDR1 MGHRA and CDR2 YSYEKL. This CDR3 region has 14 residues. V was shortened by 1 base and J by 7 bases, with 11 bases between the two germline ends. DNA for the CDR3: TGCGCCAGCAGCCAAGTGGGGGTAGGGCAGCCCCAGCATTTT. This translates into CASSQVGVGQPQHF.

V usage is TRBV9 and J usage is TRBJ2-1; D is possibly TRBD1 or TRBD2 (5 bases each). The CDR3 contains 15 residues. CDR1 and CDR2 from the germline V gene are SGDLS and YYNGEE. V shed 0 bases and J shed 5 bases, with 12 bases lying between them. The DNA of the CDR3 is TGTGCCAGCAGCGTAGGTTCCGGGGACCACAATGAGCAGTTCTTC. This translates into CASSVGSGDHNEQFF.

About this clonotype: A much more abundant neighbour one base away suggests this may be a read error. The chain recombines TRBV20-1 with TRBJ2-1; 8 bases map to TRBD2. Germline CDR1 is DFQATT and CDR2 is SNEGSKA (reference sequence). V dropped 1 base and J dropped 8; count of bases not matched to a gene: 10. There are 15 residues in the CDR3. As DNA, the CDR3 is TGCAGTGCTAGAGTGGGGGCTAGCGGGTACGATGAGCAGTTCTTC. This encodes CSARVGASGYDEQFF.